Following are 22 T cell receptor beta chains from one sample sequenced in a study of blood T cells in healthy people across ages (dated by TCRdb to 2014 to 2015). The library was built by means of 5' RACE. This sample was sequenced with an Illumina HiSeq 2500. The second PCR ran for about 6 to 12 cycles and used a J-beta primer mix along with a sample-barcoded 5' primer. Clones were called with MiXCR by TCRdb after fastp trimmed the public reads at Q25, and only in-frame beta chains were retained. Rows with a matching CDR3 protein are joined into one entry that keeps the most common DNA and genes. In this sample the table shows about 1,500,000 distinct CDR3 sequences, roughly 40% of which occur a single time. The top ten clones comprise 7.9% of the sample. Sequencing used blood. These receptor sequences come from a woman between 18 and 29 years old in good health.

This clonotype showed up many times. The chain employs TRBV2 and TRBJ1-6; possibly TRBD1 for D (5 bases). The ends were cut back, 6 bases at V and 5 bases at J, with 8 bases in the middle. CDR1 SNHLY and CDR2 FYNNEI come from the germline V gene. CDR3 length equals 13 residues. The CDR3 reads CASRDRNNSPLHF. DNA of the CDR3: TGTGCCAGCAGAGACAGAAATAATTCACCCCTCCACTTT. Supplemented by reference TRBV2 and TRBJ1-6, the full variable domain reads EPEVTQTPSHQVTQMGQEVILRCVPISNHLYFYWYRQILGQKVEFLVSFYNNEISEKSEIFDDQFSVERPDGSNFTLKIRSTKLEDSAMYFCASRDRNNSPLHFGNGTRLTVT.

This clonotype was detected only a few times. The CDR3 sequence is CASSFGERGENYNEQYF. In DNA, the CDR3 is TGTGCCAGCAGCTTTGGGGAGCGGGGGGAGAACTACAATGAGCAGTACTTC. V is TRBV5-5 and J is TRBJ2-7, with 9 bases that match TRBD2. In germline, CDR1 is SGHKS, CDR2 YYEKEE (reference sequence). The CDR3 length is 17 residues. V gave up 2 bases and J gave up 7 bases; unmatched junction bases: 16.

The chain is built from TRBV5-1 and TRBJ1-1; 10 bases are a match to TRBD1. V gave up 0 bases and J gave up 1 base; unmatched junction bases: 3. CDR1 and CDR2 (germline): SGHRS, YFSETQ. The CDR3 loop spans 16 amino acids. CDR3 in amino acids: CASSLGTGGKNTEAFF. The CDR3 DNA reads as TGCGCCAGCAGCTTGGGGACAGGGGGAAAGAACACTGAAGCTTTCTTT.

This clonotype was found a few times. The chain carries TRBV20-1 and TRBJ2-5, with D perhaps TRBD1 (5 bases). V gave up 0 bases and J gave up 5 bases, with 16 bases separating them. This CDR3 is built from 15 residues. CDR1 is DFQATT, CDR2 SNEGSKA, per germline (reference sequence). CDR3 sequence reads: CSARDWQRGGETQYF. The CDR3 DNA sequence: TGCAGTGCTAGAGACTGGCAAAGGGGCGGTGAGACCCAGTACTTC.

This chain joins TRBV20-1 and TRBJ2-1; 9 nucleotides agree with TRBD2. This CDR3 is built from 20 residues. Trimming took 0 bases from V and 0 from J; bases not matched to a gene: 15. The germline gives CDR1 DFQATT, CDR2 SNEGSKA (reference sequence). The CDR3 region is CSARDPGPSGTKNSYNEQFF. Written as DNA, the CDR3 is TGCAGTGCTAGAGACCCCGGGCCTAGCGGGACCAAAAACTCCTACAATGAGCAGTTCTTC.

CDR3 residues: CASTRIGQGNQYF. Here the CDR3 DNA reads TGCGCCAGCACCCGTATCGGGCAGGGAAATCAGTACTTC. V and J are TRBV10-2 and TRBJ2-5; D might be TRBD1 (5 bases). Trimming removed 7 bases at V and 11 bases at J, with 20 bases between. The V gene's germline CDR1 is WSHSY and CDR2 SAAADI. The CDR3 is 13 amino acids.

The chain combines TRBV5-5 with TRBJ1-2, with D tentatively TRBD1 (6 bases). The germline V gene encodes CDR1 SGHKS and CDR2 YYEKEE (reference sequence). Trimming removed 0 bases from V and 8 bases from J, with 17 bases in between. The CDR3 runs to 15 residues. The CDR3 sequence is CASSLEVYRDGGYTF. In nucleotides, the CDR3 is TGTGCCAGCAGCTTGGAGGTTTACAGGGATGGAGGCTACACCTTC.

The rearrangement links TRBV20-1 to TRBJ2-1, with 9 bases matching TRBD2. This CDR3 comprises 12 residues. Germline V gene sequence: CDR1 DFQATT, CDR2 SNEGSKA (reference sequence). J gave up 13 bases and V 6 bases, and 10 bases lay outside the gene matches. The CDR3 DNA reads as TGCAGTGCGAGATTAGCGGGAGTCGAACAGTTCTTC. This translates into CSARLAGVEQFF.

The table lists this clonotype with a few counts. The chain combines TRBV9 with TRBJ2-3, with 8 bases aligning to TRBD2. The germline gives CDR1 SGDLS, CDR2 YYNGEE. The CDR3 sequence is 15 residues long. V was pared by 1 base and J by 3 bases, with 4 bases of the junction left unmatched. CDR3 loop: CASSVFPGGTDTQYF. Written as DNA, the CDR3 is TGTGCCAGCAGCGTATTCCCGGGGGGGACAGATACGCAGTATTTT.

This clonotype showed up just a few times. This sequence joins TRBV20-1 and TRBJ2-7; D unresolved. Between the trimmed V and J ends, which lost 3 bases and 6 bases, there was a span of 9 bases. In germline, CDR1 is DFQATT, CDR2 SNEGSKA (reference sequence). This CDR3 is 11 amino acids long. The CDR3 nucleotides are TGCAGTGCTAGTGATTCGGTCGAGCAGTACTTC. This gives the protein CSASDSVEQYF.

The chain uses TRBV4-1 and TRBJ2-7; tentatively, D is TRBD1 or TRBD2 (5 bases each). The germline V gene has CDR1 MGHRA and CDR2 YSYEKL. Trimming pared 0 bases from V and 5 bases from J, leaving 14 bases between. This CDR3 has 15 residues. The DNA for the CDR3 is TGCGCCAGCAGCCAAGACCAGAAGGGGACCCACGAGCAGTACTTC. It codes for CASSQDQKGTHEQYF.

This clonotype was counted many times. The V call is TRBV7-9, the J call TRBJ2-7, with D maybe TRBD1 (6 bases). Trimming shortened V by 0 bases and J by 5 bases, and 11 bases separated the two germline ends. CDR1 and CDR2 (germline): SEHNR, FQNEAQ (reference sequence). CDR3 size: 14 residues. The chain's CDR3 is CASSLAQGADEQYF. Written as DNA, the CDR3 is TGTGCCAGCAGCTTAGCACAGGGTGCGGACGAGCAGTACTTC.

This clonotype appeared a few times. CDR3 residues: CASSTDEGDGYTF. In DNA form, the CDR3 reads TGTGCCAGCAGTACGGACGAGGGGGATGGCTACACCTTC. The chain employs TRBV12-3 or TRBV12-4 and TRBJ1-2; a possible D gene is TRBD1 (6 bases). CDR3 size: 13 residues. With 5 bases removed from V and 6 bases from J, the gap between germline ends came to 13 bases.

A note on this clonotype: A single base separates this from a much larger clone, so it may be a read error. The V call is TRBV6-5, the J call TRBJ2-3; 8 nucleotides agree with TRBD1. The CDR3 extends over 15 amino acids. CDR1 and CDR2 from the germline V gene are MNHEY and SVGAGI. V lost 0 bases, J lost 2 bases, and 1 base stayed unmatched. CDR3 sequence: CASSYSTGATDTQYF. CDR3 nucleotide sequence: TGTGCCAGCAGTTACTCGACAGGGGCCACAGATACGCAGTATTTT.

The J gene is TRBJ2-2, the V gene TRBV7-2; TRBD2 might be the D (6 bases). The V end lost 4 bases, the J end lost 7 bases, and 10 bases lay between the germline ends. CDR1 and CDR2 (germline): SGHTA, FQGNSA. CDR3 length equals 13 residues. CDR3 DNA sequence: TGTGCCAGCAGCTCCCGGCGGGGCGGGGAGCTGTTTTTT. It encodes CASSSRRGGELFF.

The chain has TRBV12-3 or TRBV12-4 and TRBJ2-1; D ambiguous. The CDR3 covers 12 residues. Trimming took off 5 bases at V and 10 bases at J, with 12 bases between the two ends. The CDR3 DNA reads TGTGCCAGCAGTCGTTCGTCCCAGGAGCAGTTCTTC. It specifies CASSRSSQEQFF.

This clonotype was recorded once. The chain combines TRBV20-1 with TRBJ2-3; 10 bases are shared with TRBD2. The CDR3 totals 15 residues. Losses at the gene ends were 3 bases for V and 1 base for J; bases not matched to a gene: 4. Per the germline V gene, CDR1 is DFQATT and CDR2 is SNEGSKA (reference sequence). CDR3 loop: CSASTGTSGTDTQYF. The CDR3 DNA follows: TGCAGTGCTAGCACAGGGACTAGCGGCACAGATACGCAGTATTTT.

The chain uses TRBV3-1 and TRBJ1-1; the D gene is possibly TRBD1 (5 bases). The V end lost 4 bases, the J end lost 9 bases, and 15 bases lay between the germline ends. CDR3 length: 13 amino acids. Germline loops: CDR1 LGHDT, CDR2 YNNKEL (reference sequence). Here the CDR3 DNA reads TGTGCCAGCAGCCCGTCTGGTCAGGGACAAGCTTTCTTT. Translating gives CASSPSGQGQAFF.

The chain combines TRBV5-1 with TRBJ2-4, with 7 bases fitting TRBD2. TRBJ2-7 matches the DNA end more closely, so the J call is doubtful. Germline assignment: CDR1 SGHRS and CDR2 YFSETQ. The CDR3 covers 13 residues. This CDR3 reads CASSAGRTYEQYF. The CDR3 region has the DNA TGCGCCAGCAGCGCCGGGAGGACCTACGAGCAGTACTTC.

The J gene is TRBJ1-6, the V gene TRBV5-6, with no clear D. Germline values: CDR1 SGHDT, CDR2 YYEEEE. This CDR3 spans 12 amino acids. V shed 1 base and J shed 10 bases, with 6 bases lying between them. In nucleotides, the CDR3 is TGTGCCAGCAGCTTGAGGAGCTCACCCCTCCACTTT. Translation: CASSLRSSPLHF.

This chain joins TRBV6-1 and TRBJ1-1; D may be TRBD1 (5 bases). Trimming pared 3 bases from V and 1 base from J, leaving 15 bases between. The CDR3 length is 16 residues. Germline values: CDR1 MNHNS, CDR2 SASEGT. The DNA for the CDR3 is TGTGCCAGCAGTGATCTGTGGGGGTGGGAGAACACTGAAGCTTTCTTT. The encoded protein is CASSDLWGWENTEAFF.

This clonotype came up a few times. CDR3 loop: CASSVSGRYGYTF. CDR3 in DNA: TGTGCCAGCAGTGTATCAGGGCGCTATGGCTACACCTTC. The chain uses TRBV28 and TRBJ1-2; possible D gene TRBD1, 5 bases. This CDR3 is built from 13 residues. Germline assignment: CDR1 MDHEN and CDR2 SYDVKM. V lost 5 bases and J lost 4, with 11 bases in between.